A single sample gave rise to the 3 T cell receptor beta chains below, sequenced in a study of identical twins. Each CDR3 protein is one row after TCRdb ran MiXCR on the 5' RACE reads. Of roughly 290,000 distinct CDR3 sequences listed, around 9.7% were seen once; the top ten hold roughly 6.4%. The sample was also reused in another study, on yellow fever vaccine responses in identical twins.

The specimen was CD8+ T cells sorted from blood. Receptors originate from a woman under 30 in good health.

At least ten counts were recorded for this clonotype. This rearrangement joins TRBV12-3 or TRBV12-4 to TRBJ2-1, with 7 positions matching TRBD1. V gave up 6 bases and J gave up 8 bases; unmatched junction bases: 16. CDR3 length equals 16 residues. CDR3 DNA sequence: TGTGCCAGCAGACCTAACAGGGGTCTATCATTCGATGAGCAGTTCTTC. As protein: CASRPNRGLSFDEQFF.

The table lists this clonotype with many counts. The chain employs TRBV4-3 and TRBJ2-1; 7 positions match TRBD2. Trimming removed 2 bases from V and 4 bases from J; junction bases left unmatched: 11. Germline lookup yields CDR1 LGHNA and CDR2 YSLEER. The CDR3 is 17 residues long. CDR3 sequence (DNA): TGCGCCAGCAGCCAATTCCACGGCGGGAGTCGGTACAATGAGCAGTTCTTC. The encoded protein is CASSQFHGGSRYNEQFF.

Comment on this clonotype: No DNA is shown, since the ends of the CDR3 on it are uncertain; the CDR3 is the one TCRdb lists. The chain joins TRBV18 to TRBJ2-2; TRBD2 is taken as the D call from the table, unchecked against the DNA. Germline V gives CDR1 KGHSH, CDR2 LQKENI. The CDR3 is 18 amino acids long, termini counted. CDR3 amino acids: CASSPTSGDRSTGELFFF.